These 29 T cell receptor beta chains originate from one sample sequenced in a study of T cell clones after liver transplantation. The assay was immunoSEQ multiplex PCR, and TCRdb's table has in-frame clones only and misses some. Here the sample spans about 120,000 clones, 90% being singletons. This specimen was CD4+ T cells from blood, taken 12 months after liver transplant. The source of these receptors is a human patient who received a liver transplant. Part of the T cell pool may stem from the graft donor.

The V gene is TRBV14, the J gene TRBJ2-1, with 14 bases identical to TRBD2. Germline lookup yields CDR1 SGHDN and CDR2 FVKESK. Unmatched junction bases numbered 8, after V lost 4 bases and J lost 9 bases. CDR3 length: 16 amino acids. The CDR3 sequence is CASSPGTSGSYGEQFF. CDR3 coding DNA: TGTGCCAGCAGCCCCGGGACTAGCGGGAGTTACGGTGAGCAGTTCTTC.

The gene calls are TRBV4-3 and TRBJ2-5; D is unclear. The germline V and J ends were trimmed by 0 bases and 4 bases, with 9 bases remaining between them. Germline V gene lookup returns CDR1 LGHNA and CDR2 YSLEER. There are 14 residues in the CDR3. This CDR3 is CASSQDIQRETQYF. The CDR3, as DNA: TGCGCCAGCAGCCAAGATATACAGAGAGAGACCCAGTACTTC.

This chain uses TRBV5-8 with TRBJ1-1; tentatively, D is TRBD1 (5 bases). V was trimmed by 4 bases and J by 0 bases, leaving 13 bases between them. This CDR3 contains 15 residues. Germline loops: CDR1 SGHTS, CDR2 YDEGEE. The CDR3 loop is CASSPGTDMNTEAFF. DNA of the CDR3: TGTGCCAGCAGCCCGGGGACGGACATGAACACTGAAGCTTTCTTT.

This rearrangement joins TRBV5-5 to TRBJ1-1; D gene ambiguous. V lost 4 bases, J lost 0 bases, and 7 bases lay in between. Germline V CDR1 and CDR2: SGHKS, YYEKEE (reference sequence). The CDR3 sequence is 13 residues long. The chain's CDR3 is CASSPRMNTEAFF. As DNA, the CDR3 is TGTGCCAGCAGCCCTAGGATGAACACTGAAGCTTTCTTT.

The V gene is TRBV10-3, the J gene TRBJ2-5; perhaps TRBD2 as D (6 bases). The CDR3 is 12 residues long. The germline V gene has CDR1 ENHRY and CDR2 SYGVKD. The V gene lost 8 bases and the J gene lost 4 bases, with 11 bases spanning the gap. CDR3 amino acids: CAIGRRGETQYF. CDR3 sequence (DNA): TGTGCCATCGGACGGAGGGGAGAGACCCAGTACTTC.

V and J are TRBV19 and TRBJ2-2, with unresolved D. V was pared by 3 bases and J by 6 bases, with 17 bases between. The CDR3 has 16 amino acids. Germline CDR1 reads LNHDA; CDR2 reads SQIVND (reference sequence). The CDR3 DNA is TGTGCCAGTAGTATGGTCCTAGTGGGGTTCCCCGGGGAGCTGTTTTTT. It yields the protein CASSMVLVGFPGELFF.

This chain links TRBV4-3 with TRBJ2-6, with no clear D. Germline-derived CDR1 and CDR2 are LGHNA and YSLEER. V was shortened by 0 bases and J by 0 bases, with 3 bases between the two germline ends. The CDR3 length is 15 residues. The CDR3 DNA reads TGCGCCAGCAGCCAAGATGGCTCTGGGGCCAACGTCCTGACTTTC. Its translation: CASSQDGSGANVLTF.

V usage is TRBV6-1 and J usage is TRBJ1-4; D is undetermined. From germline, CDR1 is MNHNS and CDR2 SASEGT. V shed 6 bases and J shed 8 bases, with 13 bases lying between them. This CDR3 has 13 amino acids. CDR3 sequence: CASSRGFGEKLFF. CDR3 nucleotides: TGTGCCAGCAGCCGTGGGTTCGGAGAAAAACTGTTTTTT.

V is TRBV6-5 and J is TRBJ1-1; D remains unclear. In germline, CDR1 is MNHEY, CDR2 SVGAGI. Trimming removed 2 bases at V and 4 bases at J, with 14 bases between. The CDR3 covers 15 residues. The CDR3 nucleotides read TGTGCCAGCAGTTACCGAAGCTCCCGAGGCACTGAAGCTTTCTTT. Protein sequence: CASSYRSSRGTEAFF.

The chain combines TRBV7-6 with TRBJ2-7; 7 bases line up with TRBD2. The junction had 14 bases not matched to a gene; V was cut back by 1 base and J by 2 bases. The CDR3 runs to 18 residues. Germline assignment: CDR1 SGHVS and CDR2 FNYEAQ. CDR3 coding DNA: TGTGCCAGCAGCTTAGGGGTGGACGGGGAGGGTAATCCCTACGAGCAGTACTTC. Protein product: CASSLGVDGEGNPYEQYF.

This chain connects TRBV5-1 to TRBJ2-7; TRBD1 matches 7 bases. With V trimmed by 4 bases and J by 4 bases, 8 bases remained unmatched. The CDR3 has 14 amino acids. Germline V gene data show CDR1 as SGHRS and CDR2 as YFSETQ. Written as DNA, the CDR3 is TGCGCCAGCAGCGCCCGACAGGGATCTTACGAGCAGTACTTC. It is translated as CASSARQGSYEQYF.

The chain recombines TRBV2 with TRBJ1-1; D is uncertain. The CDR3 runs to 15 residues. In germline, CDR1 is SNHLY, CDR2 FYNNEI. Trimming shortened V by 10 bases and J by 0 bases, and 18 bases separated the two germline ends. The CDR3 nucleotides read TGTGCCACCAAAAGGGCAGATACCATGAACACTGAAGCTTTCTTT. Translated, it gives CATKRADTMNTEAFF.

This clone has a single count. The rearrangement uses TRBV9 and TRBJ2-7; no definite D call. Germline CDR1 SGDLS, CDR2 YYNGEE. The length of the CDR3 is 14 residues. The V end lost 0 bases, the J end lost 2 bases, and 9 bases lay between the germline ends. The CDR3 loop reads CASSVGNVPYEQYF. The CDR3 DNA reads as TGTGCCAGCAGCGTAGGGAACGTACCCTACGAGCAGTACTTC.

The chain uses TRBV5-1 and TRBJ2-3, with 10 bases lining up with TRBD2. The CDR3 contains 15 residues. V was pared by 4 bases and J by 6 bases, with 8 bases of the junction left unmatched. Germline CDR1 and CDR2: SGHRS and YFSETQ. DNA for the CDR3: TGCGCCAGCAGCGACCCGAGCGGGAGGGCGGATACGCAGTATTTT. It encodes CASSDPSGRADTQYF.

This sequence joins TRBV18 and TRBJ1-5; TRBD1 agrees at 8 bases. Germline CDR1 reads KGHSH; CDR2 reads LQKENI. V gave up 3 bases and J gave up 3 bases; unmatched junction bases: 4. The CDR3 covers 15 residues. CDR3 residues: CASSPTGGNNQPQHF. Written as DNA, the CDR3 is TGTGCCAGCTCACCCACAGGGGGAAACAATCAGCCCCAGCATTTT. Full variable domain (remainder filled in from reference TRBV18 and TRBJ1-5): NAGVMQNPRHLVRRRGQEARLRCSPMKGHSHVYWYRQLPEEGLKFMVYLQKENIIDESGMPKERFSAEFPKEGPSILRIQQVVRGDSAAYFCASSPTGGNNQPQHFGDGTRLSIL.

The V and J genes are TRBV7-2 and TRBJ2-7, with TRBD2 identical over 7 bases. This CDR3 comprises 13 residues. V shed 5 bases and J 6 bases; nucleotides not matched to a gene: 7. Germline V gene sequence: CDR1 SGHTA, CDR2 FQGNSA. The CDR3 DNA is TGTGCCAGCAGCCAAGGGGAGGGACGCGAGCAGTACTTC. The encoded protein is CASSQGEGREQYF.

The chain joins TRBV6-1 to TRBJ1-2; D is unresolved. Trimming took off 6 bases at V and 4 bases at J, with 12 bases between the two ends. The CDR3 length is 13 residues. CDR1 and CDR2 (germline): MNHNS, SASEGT. The CDR3 is CASSFGPAYGYTF. CDR3 sequence (DNA): TGTGCCAGCAGCTTTGGGCCAGCCTATGGCTACACCTTC.

V is TRBV4-2 and J is TRBJ1-4; TRBD1 is a possible D gene (5 bases). The CDR3 loop spans 14 amino acids. Trimming took off 4 bases at V and 2 bases at J, with 8 bases between the two ends. CDR1 and CDR2 from the germline V gene are LGHNA and YNFKEQ. CDR3 DNA sequence: TGTGCCAGCAGCCCAGGGCCCACTAATGAAAAACTGTTTTTT. This encodes CASSPGPTNEKLFF.

The rearrangement uses TRBV4-3 and TRBJ2-7; D possibly corresponds to TRBD2 (6 bases). The CDR3 is 15 residues long. V shed 0 bases and J shed 3 bases, with 12 bases lying between them. Germline V gene data show CDR1 as LGHNA and CDR2 as YSLEER. The CDR3 protein is CASSQDALGGYEQYF. The CDR3 DNA reads TGCGCCAGCAGCCAAGACGCCCTCGGGGGCTACGAGCAGTACTTC.

The rearrangement uses TRBV4-2 and TRBJ1-3; possibly TRBD1 for D (6 bases). CDR3 length: 19 amino acids. The germline V and J ends were trimmed by 3 bases and 2 bases, with 23 bases remaining between them. Germline V gene data show CDR1 as LGHNA and CDR2 as YNFKEQ. CDR3 nucleotides: TGTGCCAGCAGCCATAGCCCCGGGGCAGGGGCTTTGACTGGAAACACCATATATTTT. The encoded protein is CASSHSPGAGALTGNTIYF.

This clone was observed once. The chain joins TRBV6-6 to TRBJ2-5; the D gene is possibly TRBD2 (5 bases). Trimming removed 3 bases from V and 1 base from J, with 12 bases in between. CDR1 and CDR2 (germline): MNHNY, SVGAGI (reference sequence). This CDR3 comprises 15 residues. The DNA for the CDR3 is TGTGCCAGCAGTTATGGGAGCGACACCCAAGAGACCCAGTACTTC. Its protein product is CASSYGSDTQETQYF.

CDR3 region: CASSLVSTTDTQYF. CDR3 sequence (DNA): TGCGCCAGCAGCTTGGTTAGCACCACAGATACGCAGTATTTT. J is TRBJ2-3 and V is TRBV5-1; D unresolved. Germline V gene lookup returns CDR1 SGHRS and CDR2 YFSETQ. The length of the CDR3 is 14 residues. Trimming pared 0 bases from V and 2 bases from J, leaving 7 bases between.

A single count supports this clone. The junction and the germline gene differ at one end; a read error may be behind it. This rearrangement joins TRBV30 to TRBJ1-1, with no clear D. Germline loops: CDR1 GTSNPN, CDR2 SVGIG (reference sequence). The CDR3 is made up of 13 amino acids. CDR3 loop: CAWRRGWGGPPIF. The CDR3 DNA sequence: TGTGCCTGGAGAAGAGGATGGGGTGGCCCTCCGATCTTT.

The sample holds a few counts of this clone. The chain has TRBV9 and TRBJ2-7, with unresolved D. Germline V gene sequence: CDR1 SGDLS, CDR2 YYNGEE. The V end was cut by 2 bases, the J end by 6 bases, with 15 bases between. CDR3 size: 14 residues. CDR3 amino acids: CASSVEPAALEQYF. The CDR3 DNA reads as TGTGCCAGCAGCGTGGAACCCGCCGCCCTCGAGCAGTACTTC.

The chain combines TRBV5-6 with TRBJ2-1; 9 bases map to TRBD2. The V segment lost 4 bases and the J segment 0 bases; nucleotides outside the gene matches: 8. CDR1 and CDR2 from the germline V gene are SGHDT and YYEEEE. This CDR3 region has 17 residues. CDR3 DNA sequence: TGTGCCAGCAGCCGCAGACTAGCGGTGAGCTCCTACAATGAGCAGTTCTTC. Amino acids: CASSRRLAVSSYNEQFF.

This chain joins TRBV4-3 and TRBJ1-1; D not resolved. The V gene lost 1 base and the J gene lost 2 bases, with 8 bases spanning the gap. The CDR3 runs to 14 residues. In germline, CDR1 is LGHNA, CDR2 YSLEER. CDR3 sequence (DNA): TGCGCCAGCAGCCAAGGTGGCCTAAACACTGAAGCTTTCTTT. Translation: CASSQGGLNTEAFF.

The count of this clone is one. The germline gene is not matched at one end of the junction; a read error may be the cause. The rearrangement uses TRBV10-3 and TRBJ2-2, with D tentatively TRBD2 (5 bases). CDR3 size: 14 residues. The germline V gene has CDR1 ENHRY and CDR2 SYGVKD. CDR3 sequence reads: CAISPSRNAGELFF. The CDR3 region has the DNA TGTGCCATCAGTCCTAGCCGGAACGCCGGGGAGCTGTTTTTT.

The rearrangement links TRBV2 to TRBJ2-7; D not certain. CDR1 and CDR2 from the germline V gene are SNHLY and FYNNEI. Trimming took 6 bases from V and 0 from J, leaving 6 bases between them. The CDR3 spans 12 residues. This CDR3 is CASRQSSYEQYF. CDR3 in DNA: TGTGCCAGCAGGCAGAGCTCCTACGAGCAGTACTTC.

The chain links TRBV2 to TRBJ2-7; TRBD1 matches at 9 bases. Germline V gives CDR1 SNHLY, CDR2 FYNNEI. The V and J ends lost 4 bases and 6 bases, in that order; junction bases with no gene match: 10. The CDR3 has 15 amino acids. The CDR3 DNA sequence: TGTGCCAGCAGTGTTCCGGGACAGGGAAACTCCGAGCAGTACTTC. Its protein is CASSVPGQGNSEQYF.